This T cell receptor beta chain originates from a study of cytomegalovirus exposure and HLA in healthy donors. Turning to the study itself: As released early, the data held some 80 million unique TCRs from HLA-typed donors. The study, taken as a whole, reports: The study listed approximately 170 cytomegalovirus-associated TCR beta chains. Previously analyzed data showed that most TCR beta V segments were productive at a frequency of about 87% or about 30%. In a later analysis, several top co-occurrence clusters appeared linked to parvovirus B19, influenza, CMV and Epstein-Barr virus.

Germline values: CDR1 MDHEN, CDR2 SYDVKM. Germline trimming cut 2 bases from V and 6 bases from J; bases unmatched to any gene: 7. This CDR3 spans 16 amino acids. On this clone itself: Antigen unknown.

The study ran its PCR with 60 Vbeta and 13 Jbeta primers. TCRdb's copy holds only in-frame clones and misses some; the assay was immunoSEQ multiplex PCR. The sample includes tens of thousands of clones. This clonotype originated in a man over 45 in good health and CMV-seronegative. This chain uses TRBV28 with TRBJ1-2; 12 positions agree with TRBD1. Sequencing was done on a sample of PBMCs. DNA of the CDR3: TGTGCCAGCAGTTTACCCGGGACAGGGGGCGTACATGGCTACACCTTC. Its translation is CASSLPGTGGVHGYTF.